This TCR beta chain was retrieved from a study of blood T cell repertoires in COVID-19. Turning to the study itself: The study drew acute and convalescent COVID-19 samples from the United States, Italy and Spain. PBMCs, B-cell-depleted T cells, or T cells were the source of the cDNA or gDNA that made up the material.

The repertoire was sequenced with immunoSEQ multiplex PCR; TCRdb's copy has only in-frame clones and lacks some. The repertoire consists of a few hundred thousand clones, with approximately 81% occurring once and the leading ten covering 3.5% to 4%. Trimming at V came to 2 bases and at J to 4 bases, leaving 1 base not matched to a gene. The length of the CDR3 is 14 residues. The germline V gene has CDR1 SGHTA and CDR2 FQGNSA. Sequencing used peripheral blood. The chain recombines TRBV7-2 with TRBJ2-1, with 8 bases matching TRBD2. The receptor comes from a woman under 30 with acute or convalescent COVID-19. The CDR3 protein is CASSLLAGYNEQFF. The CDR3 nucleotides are TGTGCCAGCAGCTTATTAGCGGGATACAATGAGCAGTTCTTC.